Following are 2 T cell receptor beta chains from one sample sequenced in a study of OX40 agonist ivuxolimab in advanced cancers. Data came from immunoSEQ multiplex PCR; TCRdb stores just in-frame clones and leaves some out. Here the sample spans about 81,000 clones, approximately 90% being singletons. This specimen consisted of CD4+ or CD8+ T cells sorted from blood, obtained in a trial of the OX40 agonist ivuxolimab. Receptors originate from an adult with an advanced solid tumor such as melanoma, head and neck, liver or kidney cancer.

The chain joins TRBV5-6 to TRBJ2-5, with 7 bases matching TRBD2. From germline, CDR1 is SGHDT and CDR2 YYEEEE. The CDR3 covers 16 residues. Trimming at V came to 4 bases and at J to 4 bases, leaving 13 bases not matched to a gene. The CDR3 DNA is TGTGCCAGCAGCCCCCTTAGCGGGTACCGAGGAGAGACCCAGTACTTC. Translation: CASSPLSGYRGETQYF.

The rearrangement links TRBV4-2 to TRBJ1-1, with TRBD1 as a possible D gene (5 bases). CDR1 LGHNA and CDR2 YNFKEQ come from the germline V gene. The CDR3 extends over 15 amino acids. The V and J ends lost 2 bases and 1 base respectively, with 11 bases between them. As DNA, the CDR3 is TGTGCCAGCAGCCAATCCTGGGACCAGAACACTGAAGCTTTCTTT. This translates into CASSQSWDQNTEAFF.